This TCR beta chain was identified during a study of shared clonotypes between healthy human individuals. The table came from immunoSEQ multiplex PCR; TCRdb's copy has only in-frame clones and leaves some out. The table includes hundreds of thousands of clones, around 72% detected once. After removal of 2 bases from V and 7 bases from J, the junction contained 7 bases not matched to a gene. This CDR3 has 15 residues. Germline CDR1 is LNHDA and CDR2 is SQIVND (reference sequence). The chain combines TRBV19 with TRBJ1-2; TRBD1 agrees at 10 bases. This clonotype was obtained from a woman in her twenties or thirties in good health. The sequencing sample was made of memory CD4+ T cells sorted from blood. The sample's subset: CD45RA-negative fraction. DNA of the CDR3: TGTGCCAGTAGTATAATCGACAGGGGGCCTCGTGGCTACACCTTC. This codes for CASSIIDRGPRGYTF.